Sequencing of this T cell receptor beta chain was carried out in a study of Ad26.COV2.S vaccination and SARS-CoV-2 variants. Study-level background: Vaccine-arm donor from the placebo-controlled COV1001 Ad26.COV2.S trial.

Germline CDR1 reads LGHNA; CDR2 reads YSLEER. The CDR3 spans 17 residues. The V segment lost 4 bases and the J segment 0 bases; nucleotides outside the gene matches: 9. The data were produced by immunoSEQ multiplex PCR, yet TCRdb's version contains in-frame clones alone and is incomplete. The table lists roughly 400,000 clones, about 90% of them singletons, with around 1.8% in the top ten. Documented treatment: roughly 20 received Ad26.COV2.S at low or high dose, single or two shots; a few received placebo; per-sample allocation not given. Material that was analyzed had been drawn on day 63 after the first vaccine or placebo injection. Findings and limits, study-wide: Breadth measured for non-spike TCRs was similar across vaccine and placebo recipients. Spike-specific CD8+ and CD4+ T cell responses reportedly showed substantial breadth after vaccination. Vaccine recipients showed a spike-specific TCR breadth that was higher than in placebo recipients.

Worth noting for this clone: Its target is not known.

V is TRBV4-3 and J is TRBJ1-3; TRBD1 matches at 7 bases. This sequence was found in a person between 18 and 59 years old who received the Ad26.COV2.S COVID-19 vaccine or a placebo. This specimen was peripheral blood, taken in a trial of Ad26.COV2.S vaccine versus placebo. The CDR3 region has the DNA TGCGCCAGCAGCCGATCCGGGACAGTAAACTCTGGAAACACCATATATTTT. Its translation is CASSRSGTVNSGNTIYF.